A selection of T cell receptor beta chains follows, all from one sample in a study of CD8+CD57+ T cells in acquired aplastic anemia. TCRdb fed the reads into MiXCR, producing one record per CDR3 protein. The sample comprises under 250,000 distinct CDR3 sequences, 65% of which are singletons, and about 60% rests with the top ten. Sample: sorted CD4+, CD8+, or CD8+CD57+ T cells (not recorded which) from PBMCs. The receptors were gathered from a human donor with aplastic anemia. CDR3s include the opening cysteine and the closing phenylalanine or tryptophan. D genes are given only for firm matches. Clone size, where shown, is once, few, many, or a class for clones that have expanded.

v_gene: TRBV20-1
abundance: -
j_gene: TRBJ2-7
d_gene: TRBD2
CDR3aa: CSARDLKAGGGYEQYF
CDR3nt: TGCAGTGCTAGAGATCTGAAAGCGGGAGGTGGCTACGAGCAGTACTTC

v_gene: TRBV6-5
abundance: -
j_gene: TRBJ2-7
d_gene: TRBD1
CDR3aa: CASSYSNMGQGAYEQYF
CDR3nt: TGTGCCAGCAGTTACTCGAATATGGGACAGGGGGCGTACGAGCAGTACTTC

v_gene: TRBV6-1
abundance: -
j_gene: TRBJ2-7
d_gene: TRBD1
CDR3aa: CASRPGQGKDEQYF
CDR3nt: TGTGCCAGCAGACCCGGACAGGGGAAGGACGAGCAGTACTTC

v_gene: TRBV4-2
abundance: -
j_gene: TRBJ2-7
d_gene: TRBD2
CDR3aa: CASSQDFLADTYEQYF
CDR3nt: TGTGCCAGCAGCCAAGATTTTCTAGCGGATACCTACGAGCAGTACTTC

v_gene: TRBV7-8
abundance: many
j_gene: TRBJ2-5
d_gene: TRBD2
CDR3aa: CASSLGGGLQETQYF
CDR3nt: TGTGCCAGCAGCTTAGGGGGAGGGCTACAAGAGACCCAGTACTTC

v_gene: TRBV6-1
abundance: many
j_gene: TRBJ1-5
d_gene: -
CDR3aa: CASSETAGWVNQPQHF
CDR3nt: TGTGCCAGCAGTGAGACGGCAGGGTGGGTCAATCAGCCCCAGCATTTT

v_gene: TRBV10-3
abundance: few
j_gene: TRBJ1-6
d_gene: -
CDR3aa: CAISAGQYNSPLHF
CDR3nt: TGTGCCATCAGTGCGGGCCAATATAATTCACCCCTCCACTTT

v_gene: TRBV2
abundance: -
j_gene: TRBJ1-1
d_gene: -
CDR3aa: CASSDVLTEAFF
CDR3nt: TGTGCCAGCAGTGATGTCCTCACTGAAGCTTTCTTT

v_gene: TRBV6-5
abundance: -
j_gene: TRBJ1-2
d_gene: TRBD1
CDR3aa: CASSPSGQVYCYTF
CDR3nt: TGTGCCAGCAGTCCTTCGGGACAGGTCTATTGCTACACCTTC

v_gene: TRBV5-6
abundance: -
j_gene: TRBJ2-5
d_gene: TRBD1
CDR3aa: CASSWDREGETQYF
CDR3nt: TGTGCCAGCAGCTGGGACAGGGAGGGAGAGACCCAGTACTTC

v_gene: TRBV20-1
abundance: -
j_gene: TRBJ1-5
d_gene: -
CDR3aa: CSAKAGMGNQPQHF
CDR3nt: TGCAGTGCTAAGGCAGGGATGGGAAATCAGCCCCAGCATTTT

v_gene: TRBV7-2
abundance: -
j_gene: TRBJ2-3
d_gene: -
CDR3aa: CASSLLSPPDTQYF
CDR3nt: TGTGCCAGCAGCTTATTATCCCCCCCGGATACGCAGTATTTT

v_gene: TRBV29-1
abundance: many
j_gene: TRBJ2-2
d_gene: -
CDR3aa: CSVETGQGLTTGELFF
CDR3nt: TGCAGCGTTGAGACAGGACAGGGACTAACCACCGGGGAGCTGTTTTTT

v_gene: TRBV19
abundance: -
j_gene: TRBJ1-1
d_gene: TRBD1
CDR3aa: CASRQTGGAKNTEAFF
CDR3nt: TGTGCCAGTAGGCAAACAGGGGGCGCGAAGAACACTGAAGCTTTCTTT

v_gene: TRBV7-2
abundance: -
j_gene: TRBJ1-2
d_gene: TRBD1
CDR3aa: CASSSRRTGNYGYTF
CDR3nt: TGTGCCAGCAGCTCTAGACGGACAGGGAACTATGGCTACACCTTC

v_gene: TRBV20-1
abundance: once
j_gene: TRBJ2-1
d_gene: -
CDR3aa: CSVQQPGYNEQFF
CDR3nt: TGCAGTGTACAACAACCGGGGTACAATGAGCAGTTCTTC

v_gene: TRBV7-3
abundance: few
j_gene: TRBJ2-1
d_gene: -
CDR3aa: CASSPLGGYNVEQFF
CDR3nt: TGTGCCAGCAGCCCCCTCGGTGGGTACAACGTTGAGCAGTTCTTC

v_gene: TRBV6-5
abundance: -
j_gene: TRBJ1-6
d_gene: -
CDR3aa: CATPEVALNNSPLHF
CDR3nt: TGTGCCACCCCCGAGGTCGCCTTGAATAATTCACCCCTCCACTTT

v_gene: TRBV10-3
abundance: -
j_gene: TRBJ1-4
d_gene: -
CDR3aa: CAISESVGQNEKLFF
CDR3nt: TGTGCCATCAGTGAGTCAGTAGGTCAGAATGAAAAACTGTTTTTT

v_gene: TRBV7-6
abundance: many
j_gene: TRBJ2-2
d_gene: -
CDR3aa: CASSLGGLVGELFF
CDR3nt: TGTGCCAGCAGCCTGGGGGGGCTTGTCGGGGAGCTGTTTTTT

v_gene: TRBV9
abundance: -
j_gene: TRBJ2-7
d_gene: -
CDR3aa: CASSVTTDPYEQYF
CDR3nt: TGTGCCAGCAGCGTGACAACAGACCCCTACGAGCAGTACTTC

v_gene: TRBV20-1
abundance: once
j_gene: TRBJ2-5
d_gene: TRBD1
CDR3aa: CSAQGQAGRQETQYF
CDR3nt: TGCAGTGCCCAAGGACAGGCAGGCCGCCAAGAGACCCAGTACTTC

v_gene: TRBV14
abundance: -
j_gene: TRBJ1-6
d_gene: -
CDR3aa: CASSQKGYSPLHF
CDR3nt: TGTGCCAGCAGCCAAAAGGGGTATTCACCCCTCCACTTT

v_gene: TRBV4-1
abundance: many
j_gene: TRBJ2-7
d_gene: TRBD1
CDR3aa: CASSRNTGADEQYF
CDR3nt: TGCGCCAGCAGCCGAAATACAGGGGCGGACGAGCAGTACTTC

v_gene: TRBV5-6
abundance: many
j_gene: TRBJ2-3
d_gene: -
CDR3aa: CASSPQDSTDTQYF
CDR3nt: TGTGCCAGCAGTCCACAGGACAGCACAGATACGCAGTATTTT

v_gene: TRBV10-1
abundance: -
j_gene: TRBJ2-1
d_gene: TRBD1
CDR3aa: CASSNGQGDYNEQFF
CDR3nt: TGCGCCAGCAGCAACGGACAGGGGGATTACAATGAGCAGTTCTTC

v_gene: TRBV29-1
abundance: -
j_gene: TRBJ1-3
d_gene: -
CDR3aa: CSAREAYSGNTIYF
CDR3nt: TGCAGCGCAAGGGAGGCGTACTCTGGAAACACCATATATTTT

v_gene: TRBV2
abundance: -
j_gene: TRBJ1-1
d_gene: -
CDR3aa: CASSDARSTNTEAFF
CDR3nt: TGTGCCAGCAGTGACGCTAGGTCAACGAACACTGAAGCTTTCTTT

v_gene: TRBV20-1
abundance: -
j_gene: TRBJ2-7
d_gene: -
CDR3aa: CSAKPPGVSYEQYF
CDR3nt: TGCAGTGCTAAACCCCCGGGGGTCTCTTACGAGCAGTACTTC

v_gene: TRBV5-4
abundance: -
j_gene: TRBJ2-7
d_gene: TRBD1
CDR3aa: CASSFSGTGNYEQYF
CDR3nt: TGTGCCAGCAGCTTTTCCGGGACAGGGAACTACGAGCAGTACTTC

v_gene: TRBV25-1
abundance: -
j_gene: TRBJ1-6
d_gene: TRBD1
CDR3aa: CASRLRTGTANSPLHF
CDR3nt: TGTGCCAGCAGACTGCGAACCGGGACAGCTAATTCACCCCTCCACTTT

v_gene: TRBV10-3
abundance: -
j_gene: TRBJ2-6
d_gene: TRBD1
CDR3aa: CAISDGQRDSIYSGANVLTF
CDR3nt: TGTGCCATCAGCGATGGGCAGAGGGACAGTATATACTCTGGGGCCAACGTCCTGACTTTC

v_gene: TRBV7-2
abundance: -
j_gene: TRBJ2-7
d_gene: TRBD2
CDR3aa: CASSGLAVYEQYF
CDR3nt: TGTGCCAGCAGCGGACTAGCGGTGTACGAGCAGTACTTC

v_gene: TRBV29-1
abundance: -
j_gene: TRBJ2-1
d_gene: -
CDR3aa: CSVRMNSYNEQFF
CDR3nt: TGCAGCGTTAGAATGAACTCCTACAATGAGCAGTTCTTC

v_gene: TRBV9
abundance: many
j_gene: TRBJ1-2
d_gene: -
CDR3aa: CASSVGSGYSYGYTF
CDR3nt: TGTGCCAGCAGCGTAGGGTCTGGGTACTCTTATGGCTACACCTTC

v_gene: TRBV20-1
abundance: few
j_gene: TRBJ1-2
d_gene: TRBD1
CDR3aa: CSAQGGSGYTF
CDR3nt: TGCAGTGCTCAGGGGGGGAGTGGCTACACCTTC

v_gene: TRBV7-3
abundance: -
j_gene: TRBJ1-2
d_gene: -
CDR3aa: CASSPTVNYGYTF
CDR3nt: TGTGCCAGCAGCCCGACGGTGAACTATGGCTACACCTTC

v_gene: TRBV20-1
abundance: -
j_gene: TRBJ1-3
d_gene: -
CDR3aa: CSASPRAFDNTIYF
CDR3nt: TGCAGTGCTAGTCCCAGGGCATTCGACAACACCATATATTTT

v_gene: TRBV6-2/TRBV6-3
abundance: many
j_gene: TRBJ1-5
d_gene: TRBD1
CDR3aa: CASNPGQDYQPQHF
CDR3nt: TGTGCCAGCAACCCGGGACAGGACTATCAGCCCCAGCATTTT

v_gene: TRBV20-1
abundance: few
j_gene: TRBJ2-5
d_gene: TRBD1
CDR3aa: CSAIDRGGEETQYF
CDR3nt: TGCAGTGCTATCGACAGGGGAGGAGAGGAGACCCAGTACTTC

v_gene: TRBV12-3/TRBV12-4
abundance: -
j_gene: TRBJ2-1
d_gene: -
CDR3aa: CASNPDSSYNEQFF
CDR3nt: TGTGCCAGCAACCCGGATAGCTCCTACAATGAGCAGTTCTTC

v_gene: TRBV7-8
abundance: -
j_gene: TRBJ2-7
d_gene: TRBD1
CDR3aa: CASSLVREGAGEQYF
CDR3nt: TGCGCCAGCAGCCTCGTCAGAGAGGGGGCAGGCGAGCAGTACTTC

v_gene: TRBV7-8
abundance: -
j_gene: TRBJ2-7
d_gene: -
CDR3aa: CASSLAVTGHSYEQYF
CDR3nt: TGTGCCAGCAGCTTAGCCGTGACAGGTCACTCCTACGAGCAGTACTTC

v_gene: TRBV14
abundance: -
j_gene: TRBJ2-7
d_gene: TRBD2
CDR3aa: CASSQGPGNLAGTGNYEQYF
CDR3nt: TGTGCCAGCAGCCAAGGTCCAGGAAACCTAGCGGGGACCGGTAACTACGAGCAGTACTTC

v_gene: TRBV7-9
abundance: -
j_gene: TRBJ2-1
d_gene: -
CDR3aa: CASSRTYNEQFF
CDR3nt: TGTGCCAGCAGTCGGACCTACAATGAGCAGTTCTTC